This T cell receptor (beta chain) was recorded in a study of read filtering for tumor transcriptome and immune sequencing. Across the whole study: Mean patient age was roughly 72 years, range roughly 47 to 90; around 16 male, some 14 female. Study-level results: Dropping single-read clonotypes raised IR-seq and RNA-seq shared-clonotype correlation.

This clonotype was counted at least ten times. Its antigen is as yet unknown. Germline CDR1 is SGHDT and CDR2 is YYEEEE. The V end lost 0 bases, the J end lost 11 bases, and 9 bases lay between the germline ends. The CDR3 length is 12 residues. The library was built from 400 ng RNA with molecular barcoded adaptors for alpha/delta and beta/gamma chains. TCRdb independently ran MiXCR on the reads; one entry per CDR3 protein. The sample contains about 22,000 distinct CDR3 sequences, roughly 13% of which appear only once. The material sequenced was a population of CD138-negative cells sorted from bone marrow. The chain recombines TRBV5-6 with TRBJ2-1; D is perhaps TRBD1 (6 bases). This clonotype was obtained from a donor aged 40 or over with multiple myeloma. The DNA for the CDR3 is TGTGCCAGCAGCTTGGGCACAGGGAAGCAGTTCTTC. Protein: CASSLGTGKQFF.